Sequencing of this T cell receptor (beta chain) was carried out in a study of blood T cell repertoires in COVID-19. Study summary: COVID-19 samples, acute and convalescent, were from the United States, Italy and Spain. PBMCs, B-cell-depleted T cells, or T cells provided the cDNA or gDNA that made up the material.

Seattle patients were enrolled during active infection and followed longitudinally. Per the study methods: Counts of nucleated cells, estimated from reference gene primer amplification, were obtained. The table came from immunoSEQ multiplex PCR; TCRdb's copy has only in-frame clones and leaves some out. V and J calls and clone size are copied from that table; D and trimming were computed from the DNA. This sample has about 170,000 clones, with almost 85% found just once. Input material: peripheral blood. The origin of this receptor is a woman of 80 years or more with COVID-19, enrolled during active disease.

In nucleotides, the CDR3 is TGTGCCAGTTATCCCGGCAGGGGGCAGGGCTACACCTTC. Translation: CASYPGRGQGYTF. This chain connects TRBV28 to TRBJ1-2; 8 positions match TRBD1. The V gene's germline CDR1 is MDHEN and CDR2 SYDVKM. J was trimmed by 8 bases and V by 9 bases; bases with no gene match: 11. The CDR3 runs to 13 residues.